This T cell receptor beta chain was sequenced in a study of shared clonotypes between healthy human individuals. Study-wide context: CD4 naive and memory got three plates each, CD8 naive two, CD8 memory one. General study points: On the whole, naive subsets had larger estimated richness than memory subsets had.

Samples underwent the assay at deep level. It was approximately 0.2 ug DNA, approximately 28,000 T cell genomes, that sorted-subset replicate PCRs used. Measured with immunoSEQ multiplex PCR; TCRdb has only the in-frame clones, and not every one. The data hold about 1.9 million clones, with around 93% observed a single time. Turning to this clone: What it binds is not known.

This CDR3 is 16 amino acids long. Terminally differentiated effector memory CD45RA+ cells were left out of the naive CD8 fraction, which was CD45RO-negative and positively selected for CCR7. Input material: naive CD8+ T cells from PBMCs. The chain couples TRBV21-1 to TRBJ1-1; TRBD1, the D gene given by the table, was not confirmed from the DNA. TRBV21-1 is a pseudogene. The receptor comes from a man aged 18 to 29 in good health. Some clones in this sample may be carry-over from other donors' samples. CDR3 nucleotide sequence: TGTGCCAGCAGCAGGCAGGGCCGGGCCTTGAACACTGAAGCTTTCTTT. Its translation: CASSRQGRALNTEAFF.